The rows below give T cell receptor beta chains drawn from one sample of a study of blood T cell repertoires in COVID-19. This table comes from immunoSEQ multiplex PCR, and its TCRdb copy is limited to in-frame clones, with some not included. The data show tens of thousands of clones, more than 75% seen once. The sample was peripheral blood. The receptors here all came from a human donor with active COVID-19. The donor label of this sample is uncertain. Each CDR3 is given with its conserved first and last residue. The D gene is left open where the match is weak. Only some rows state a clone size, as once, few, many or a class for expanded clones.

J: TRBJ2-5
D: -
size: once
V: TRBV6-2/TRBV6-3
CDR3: CASSYSVAETQYF
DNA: TGTGCCAGCAGTTACTCGGTAGCGGAGACCCAGTACTTC

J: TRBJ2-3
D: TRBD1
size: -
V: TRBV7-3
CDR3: CASSLTGGPDTQYF
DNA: TGTGCCAGCAGCCTAACAGGGGGTCCAGATACGCAGTATTTT

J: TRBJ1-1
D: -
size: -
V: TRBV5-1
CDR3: CASSLQEKNTEAFF
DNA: TGCGCCAGCAGCTTACAGGAGAAGAACACTGAAGCTTTCTTT

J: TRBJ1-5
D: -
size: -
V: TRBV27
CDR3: CASSLVVNQPQHF
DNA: TGTGCCAGCAGCCTCGTCGTCAATCAGCCCCAGCATTTT

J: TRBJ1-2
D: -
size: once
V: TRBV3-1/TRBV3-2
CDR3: CASSQGAKGSVLYGYTF
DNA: TGTGCCAGCAGCCAAGGAGCTAAGGGGTCCGTTCTCTATGGCTACACCTTC

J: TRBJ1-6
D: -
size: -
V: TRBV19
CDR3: CASSIDGTSPLHF
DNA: TGTGCCAGTAGTATAGATGGGACATCACCCCTCCACTTT

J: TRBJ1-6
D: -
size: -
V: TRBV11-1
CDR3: CASSPSDGNNSPLHF
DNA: TGTGCCAGCAGCCCGTCGGACGGGAATAATTCACCCCTCCACTTT

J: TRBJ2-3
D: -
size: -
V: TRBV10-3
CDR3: CAISESIGDWLAITDTQYF
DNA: TGTGCCATCAGTGAGTCCATTGGGGATTGGCTAGCTATCACAGATACGCAGTATTTT

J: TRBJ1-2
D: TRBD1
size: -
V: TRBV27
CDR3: CASSEGADYGYTF
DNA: TGTGCCAGCAGTGAGGGGGCGGACTATGGCTACACCTTC

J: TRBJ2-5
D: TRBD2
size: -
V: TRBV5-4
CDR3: CASSLDPAGGTETQYF
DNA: TGTGCCAGCAGCTTGGACCCCGCGGGAGGCACGGAGACCCAGTACTTC

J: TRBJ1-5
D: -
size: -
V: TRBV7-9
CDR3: CASSSQSSNQPQHF
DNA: TGTGCCAGCAGCTCCCAATCTAGCAATCAGCCCCAGCATTTT

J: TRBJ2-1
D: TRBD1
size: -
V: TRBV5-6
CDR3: CASSLADRGHNEQFF
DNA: TGTGCCAGCAGCTTGGCGGACAGGGGACACAATGAGCAGTTCTTC

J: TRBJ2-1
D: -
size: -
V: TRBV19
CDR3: CASNHGGPYNEQFF
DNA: TGTGCCAGTAACCACGGGGGGCCCTACAATGAGCAGTTCTTC

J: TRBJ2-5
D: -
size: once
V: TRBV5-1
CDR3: CASSLEVGGGGGETQYF
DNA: TGCGCCAGCAGCTTGGAGGTGGGGGGAGGAGGCGGAGAGACCCAGTACTTC